Shown below are 26 T cell receptor beta chains from a single sample sequenced in a study of cytomegalovirus exposure and HLA in healthy donors (dated by TCRdb to about 2017). Library creation used the immunoSEQ multiplex PCR assay. For the multiplex PCR, a mixture combining 60 forward primers for TCR Vbeta segments and 13 reverse primers for TCR Jbeta segments was used. Imported from immuneACCESS, the table was reduced by TCRdb to in-frame sequences with V and J called. These copies leave out some clones; in studies compared against another copy, an unresolved V gene accounts for under half, and the cause of the remainder is not known. In this sample the table shows some 120,000 clones, around 70% of which occur a single time. Approximately 8.6% of the sample is held by the ten biggest clonotypes. Sequencing was performed on PBMCs. These receptors all stem from a man under 40 in good health and CMV-seropositive.

This rearrangement joins TRBV10-3 to TRBJ2-1; 9 bases align to TRBD1. With 11 bases clipped from V and 6 bases from J, the junction kept 11 bases outside the gene matches. The CDR3 runs 14 residues. Germline V gives CDR1 ENHRY, CDR2 SYGVKD. CDR3 residues: CASRGTGWVNEQFF. The CDR3 DNA reads as TGTGCCTCCAGGGGGACAGGGTGGGTCAATGAGCAGTTCTTC.

The chain recombines TRBV7-8 with TRBJ1-5; D is possibly TRBD1 (5 bases). This CDR3 region has 14 residues. V gave up 1 base and J gave up 3 bases, with 7 bases separating them. Germline CDR1 is SGHVS and CDR2 is FQNEAQ. CDR3 residues: CASSLVRDNQPQHF. CDR3 bases: TGTGCCAGCAGCTTAGTCAGGGACAATCAGCCCCAGCATTTT.

This clone was detected only once. The chain employs TRBV21-1 and TRBJ1-5. TRBV21-1 is assigned pseudogene status. The CDR3 contains 16 residues. In nucleotides, the CDR3 is TGTGCCAGCGCCCGGGGTGCAGTCTGTTTGAATCAGCCCCAGCATTTT. It is translated as CASARGAVCLNQPQHF.

The genes are TRBV6-5 and TRBJ1-1, with TRBD1 matching 9 bases. The junction had 6 bases not matched to a gene; V was cut back by 2 bases and J by 2 bases. CDR1 and CDR2 (germline): MNHEY, SVGAGI. The CDR3 length is 16 residues. Written as DNA, the CDR3 is TGTGCCAGCAGTTACCTATGGGGACAGGGAAACACTGAAGCTTTCTTT. Translation: CASSYLWGQGNTEAFF.

The chain carries TRBV5-1 and TRBJ2-3; 10 bases align to TRBD1. J gave up 2 bases and V 3 bases, and 9 bases lay outside the gene matches. Per germline, CDR1 SGHRS and CDR2 YFSETQ. CDR3 length: 17 residues. The chain's CDR3 is CASSSEGQGIITDTQYF. The CDR3 DNA reads as TGCGCCAGCAGCTCCGAGGGACAGGGGATAATCACAGATACGCAGTATTTT.

Only a few counts were recorded for this clone. This chain uses TRBV18 with TRBJ2-1; 10 positions agree with TRBD2. The V segment lost 5 bases and the J segment 6 bases; nucleotides outside the gene matches: 4. Germline assignment: CDR1 KGHSH and CDR2 LQKENI. CDR3 size: 14 residues. The CDR3 DNA follows: TGTGCCAGCTCAAAAGAGCGGGGGGGCAATGAGCAGTTCTTC. Translation: CASSKERGGNEQFF.

This clone was detected a few times. V usage is TRBV7-9 and J usage is TRBJ2-1, with D perhaps TRBD1 (5 bases). Germline values: CDR1 SEHNR, CDR2 FQNEAQ (reference sequence). The CDR3 consists of 15 residues. Trimming stripped 3 bases from V and 3 bases from J, with 12 bases between. The CDR3, as DNA: TGTGCCAGCAGCTTCAGCAGGGCCGACTACAATGAGCAGTTCTTC. It is translated as CASSFSRADYNEQFF. Combining the CDR3 with reference TRBV7-9 and TRBJ2-1 gives the whole variable domain DTGVSQNPRHKITKRGQNVTFRCDPISEHNRLYWYRQTLGQGPEFLTYFQNEAQLEKSRLLSDRFSAERPKGSFSTLEIQRTEQGDSAMYLCASSFSRADYNEQFFGPGTRLTVL.

The chain is built from TRBV7-3 and TRBJ1-5, with D possibly being TRBD1 (6 bases). Germline CDR1 and CDR2: SGHTA and FQGTGA. The CDR3 is made up of 13 amino acids. Deletions cut 2 bases from V and 6 bases from J, with 8 bases between. The CDR3 sequence: CASSLGGGQPQHF. The CDR3, as DNA: TGTGCCAGCAGCTTAGGGGGCGGTCAGCCCCAGCATTTT.

The chain links TRBV9 to TRBJ2-2, with 10 bases fitting TRBD1. The CDR3 runs 17 residues. After removal of 4 bases from V and 5 bases from J, the junction contained 11 bases not matched to a gene. CDR1 is SGDLS, CDR2 YYNGEE, per germline. The CDR3 DNA is TGTGCCAGCAGCTCGAGGGGGACAGGGGAGGGGACCGGGGAGCTGTTTTTT. Residues: CASSSRGTGEGTGELFF.

The chain is built from TRBV7-2 and TRBJ1-2; D not resolved. Germline V CDR1 and CDR2: SGHTA, FQGNSA. The CDR3 covers 15 residues. The V gene lost 3 bases and the J gene lost 2 bases, with 13 bases spanning the gap. CDR3 in DNA: TGTGCCAGCAGCTTGAGTTCCAGGTTGAACTATGGCTACACCTTC. It yields the protein CASSLSSRLNYGYTF.

The rearrangement links TRBV11-2 to TRBJ2-1; possibly TRBD2 for D (6 bases). With 1 base removed from V and 8 bases from J, the gap between germline ends came to 12 bases. Germline V gene sequence: CDR1 SGHAT, CDR2 FQNNGV. This CDR3 is 14 amino acids long. CDR3: CASSLAGAPDEQFF. As DNA, the CDR3 is TGTGCCAGCAGCTTAGCGGGAGCCCCGGATGAGCAGTTCTTC.

The chain joins TRBV7-3 to TRBJ2-5; TRBD2 agrees at 14 bases. The CDR3 is 17 residues long. With V trimmed by 4 bases and J by 1 base, 5 bases remained unmatched. Germline loops: CDR1 SGHTA, CDR2 FQGTGA. CDR3 protein: CASSSGGLAGGQETQYF. CDR3 coding DNA: TGTGCCAGCAGCTCCGGTGGACTAGCGGGGGGCCAAGAGACCCAGTACTTC.

This clone was seen a few times. V and J are TRBV6-1 and TRBJ1-1; TRBD1 agrees at 9 bases. The length of the CDR3 is 15 residues. CDR1 is MNHNS, CDR2 SASEGT, per germline. V dropped 6 bases and J dropped 6; count of bases not matched to a gene: 11. The CDR3 DNA follows: TGTGCCAGCAGACTAAAAGGGACAGGGTTAGCTGAAGCTTTCTTT. This translates into CASRLKGTGLAEAFF.

The chain combines TRBV10-3 with TRBJ1-5, with a possible D match to TRBD1 (6 bases). V shed 2 bases and J shed 1 base, with 15 bases lying between them. CDR3 length: 17 amino acids. Germline assignment: CDR1 ENHRY and CDR2 SYGVKD. The CDR3 spells CAISERGGAMSNQPQHF. CDR3 nucleotides: TGTGCCATCAGTGAGCGAGGGGGGGCTATGAGCAATCAGCCCCAGCATTTT.

The CDR3 region is CASSLGRGGPFF. CDR3 nucleotide sequence: TGTGCCAGCAGCTTAGGGAGGGGAGGTCCGTTTTTT. V and J are TRBV11-2 and TRBJ1-4, with D perhaps TRBD1 (5 bases). The CDR3 contains 12 residues. Germline assignment: CDR1 SGHAT and CDR2 FQNNGV. V shed 1 base and J shed 16 bases, with 13 bases lying between them. Filled out from reference TRBV11-2 and TRBJ1-4, the complete variable domain reads EAGVAQSPRYKIIEKRQSVAFWCNPISGHATLYWYQQILGQGPKLLIQFQNNGVVDDSQLPKDRFSAERLKGVDSTLKIQPAKLEDSAVYLCASSLGRGGPFFGSGTQLSVL.

The rearrangement joins TRBV28 to TRBJ2-7, with TRBD1 matching over 8 bases. CDR1 is MDHEN, CDR2 SYDVKM, per germline. CDR3 length: 13 residues. The V and J ends lost 5 bases and 3 bases, in that order; junction bases with no gene match: 3. The CDR3 coding sequence is TGTGCCAGCAGTCGACAGGGGTACTACGAGCAGTACGTC. Translated: CASSRQGYYEQYV.

This clone was recorded a few times. The chain uses TRBV5-1 and TRBJ1-3, with 8 bases lining up with TRBD1. V was clipped by 4 bases and J by 0 bases; unmatched bases: 9. The CDR3 is 17 amino acids. Germline CDR1 is SGHRS and CDR2 is YFSETQ. Here the CDR3 DNA reads TGCGCCAGCAGCATAAACCCGACAGGGGACTCTGGAAACACCATATATTTT. Protein product: CASSINPTGDSGNTIYF.

The chain uses TRBV6-6 and TRBJ2-3, with D possibly matching TRBD2 (5 bases). V lost 10 bases, J lost 13 bases, and 21 bases lay in between. CDR1 is MNHNY, CDR2 SVGAGI, per germline (reference sequence). CDR3 size: 12 residues. CDR3 sequence: CAIDKVGDDKYF. As DNA, the CDR3 is TGTGCCATCGATAAGGTCGGGGATGATAAGTATTTT.

V usage is TRBV5-6 and J usage is TRBJ2-7; D is unresolved. The CDR3 runs 16 residues. CDR1 is SGHDT and CDR2 is YYEEEE in the germline V gene. Trimming cost V 0 bases and J 5 bases, with 18 bases left between them. The CDR3 coding sequence is TGTGCCAGCAGCTTGGCCCTCATATGGCCGCTCCACGAGCAGTACTTC. This codes for CASSLALIWPLHEQYF.

The chain employs TRBV4-3 and TRBJ2-3; D not certain. Per the germline V gene, CDR1 is LGHNA and CDR2 is YSLEER. Trimming took 2 bases from V and 0 from J, leaving 6 bases between them. There are 14 residues in the CDR3. In DNA, the CDR3 is TGCGCCAGCAGCCAACTCTCTAGCACAGATACGCAGTATTTT. Translating it yields CASSQLSSTDTQYF.

The CDR3 is CASSFTGVTHGYTF. CDR3 nucleotides: TGTGCCAGCAGTTTTACAGGGGTTACTCATGGCTACACCTTC. The chain links TRBV6-5 to TRBJ1-2; 7 bases match TRBD1. The CDR3 covers 14 residues. Trimming cost V 4 bases and J 6 bases; bases outside gene matches: 8. Germline-derived CDR1 and CDR2 are MNHEY and SVGAGI.

This clone was found a few times. This same CDR3 is encoded by further DNA sequences in the sample. This chain connects TRBV9 to TRBJ2-5, with a weak D call TRBD1 (5 bases). This CDR3 is 13 amino acids long. Germline-derived CDR1 and CDR2 are SGDLS and YYNGEE. Between the trimmed V and J ends, which lost 0 bases and 2 bases, there was a span of 5 bases. The CDR3 reads CASSVGQQETQYF. CDR3 nucleotide sequence: TGTGCCAGCAGCGTAGGACAGCAAGAGACCCAGTACTTC.

This clone was seen only a few times. The chain carries TRBV5-4 and TRBJ1-4; D perhaps matches TRBD1 (5 bases). The CDR3 runs 15 residues. In germline, CDR1 is SGHNT, CDR2 YYREEE (reference sequence). Trimming pared 4 bases from V and 8 bases from J, leaving 18 bases between. Here the CDR3 DNA reads TGTGCCAGCAGCACCACTCCGGGGGTGGGAGAAAAACTGTTTTTT. Encoded protein: CASSTTPGVGEKLFF.

The rearrangement uses TRBV7-9 and TRBJ2-3; D not certain. CDR1 and CDR2 (germline): SEHNR, FQNEAQ (reference sequence). CDR3 length: 13 amino acids. V lost 5 bases, J lost 9 bases, and 15 bases lay in between. The CDR3 sequence: CASSRLSAATQYF. CDR3 coding DNA: TGTGCCAGCAGCAGGCTGAGCGCGGCGACGCAGTATTTT.

V gene TRBV2 combines with J gene TRBJ2-5, with TRBD2 matching 7 bases. This CDR3 is 15 amino acids long. Per the germline V gene, CDR1 is SNHLY and CDR2 is FYNNEI. The trim removed 2 bases at V and 1 base at J, leaving 4 bases unmatched. The CDR3 loop reads CASSELASGQETQYF. DNA of the CDR3: TGTGCCAGCAGTGAATTGGCTAGCGGCCAAGAGACCCAGTACTTC.

J is TRBJ2-3 and V is TRBV5-4, with TRBD2 as a possible D gene (5 bases). V dropped 2 bases and J dropped 0 bases, with 10 bases sitting between them. The germline gives CDR1 SGHNT, CDR2 YYREEE (reference sequence). This CDR3 spans 15 amino acids. The CDR3 bases are TGTGCCAGCAGCTTAAAGCGGTCCAGCACAGATACGCAGTATTTT. Its translation is CASSLKRSSTDTQYF.